The 18 T cell receptor beta chains presented below share a single source sample, sequenced in a study of early T cells in non-severe SARS-CoV-2 infection. MiXCR, run by TCRdb on the 5' RACE reads, gives a single entry per CDR3 protein. The sample consists of about 66,000 distinct CDR3 sequences, around 21% of them appearing once. This sample comprised whole blood, obtained at baseline. These receptors originate from an adult who was a healthcare worker with PCR-confirmed SARS-CoV-2 infection or an uninfected control (not recorded which).

The rearrangement joins TRBV20-1 to TRBJ2-1; TRBD1 agrees at 7 bases. V trimming: 7 bases; J trimming: 3 bases; junction bases outside the gene matches: 12. The CDR3 has 15 residues. Germline CDR1 DFQATT, CDR2 SNEGSKA (reference sequence). The CDR3 nucleotides are TGCAGTGTCCGACAGGGCCCTCCGCACTACAATGAGCAGTTCTTC. As protein: CSVRQGPPHYNEQFF.

The chain employs TRBV2 and TRBJ2-7; no clear D gene. CDR1 is SNHLY, CDR2 FYNNEI, per germline. Trimming took 8 bases from V and 7 from J, leaving 12 bases between them. This CDR3 spans 11 amino acids. Written as DNA, the CDR3 is TGTGCCAGCGTAGAAACGGAAGAGCAGTACTTC. This gives the protein CASVETEEQYF.

This chain links TRBV4-1 with TRBJ1-4; 7 nucleotides align to TRBD1. Germline V CDR1 and CDR2: MGHRA, YSYEKL. J was trimmed by 8 bases and V by 4 bases; bases with no gene match: 10. CDR3 length: 15 amino acids. The CDR3 reads CASSRYRGEEEKLFF. The CDR3 DNA sequence: TGCGCCAGCAGCCGATACAGGGGAGAAGAAGAAAAACTGTTTTTT.

The chain uses TRBV3-1 and TRBJ1-6; 7 nucleotides align to TRBD1. The CDR3 spans 13 residues. V gave up 4 bases and J gave up 7 bases; unmatched junction bases: 1. CDR1 LGHDT and CDR2 YNNKEL come from the germline V gene (reference sequence). CDR3 loop: CASSPDRNSPLHF. CDR3 coding DNA: TGTGCCAGCAGCCCGGACAGGAATTCACCCCTCCACTTT.

The sample holds a few counts of this clonotype. The rearrangement joins TRBV11-2 to TRBJ2-3; 11 positions match TRBD1. The V gene end was trimmed by 4 bases and the J gene end by 6 bases; junction bases not matched to a gene: 12. The CDR3 covers 17 residues. CDR1 SGHAT and CDR2 FQNNGV come from the germline V gene. CDR3 residues: CASSSGQGARFSDTQYF. In nucleotides, the CDR3 is TGTGCCAGCAGCTCCGGACAGGGGGCGAGGTTCTCCGATACGCAGTATTTT.

This sequence joins TRBV7-2 and TRBJ2-2; no definite D call. Trimming removed 5 bases from V and 6 bases from J, with 10 bases in between. The CDR3 length is 13 residues. Germline CDR1 SGHTA, CDR2 FQGNSA. CDR3 sequence (DNA): TGTGCCAGCAGCATTCAGGCTGCCGGGGAGCTGTTTTTT. It is translated as CASSIQAAGELFF.

This chain joins TRBV10-3 and TRBJ2-2; no reliable D call. V was cut by 8 bases and J by 4 bases, with 8 bases left in between. The germline CDR1 and CDR2 sequences are ENHRY and SYGVKD. The CDR3 runs to 12 residues. The CDR3 here is CAIGQSTGELFF. As DNA, the CDR3 is TGTGCCATCGGGCAGTCCACCGGGGAGCTGTTTTTT.

The rearrangement links TRBV7-9 to TRBJ2-1, with 12 bases matching TRBD2. There are 15 residues in the CDR3. V lost 6 bases and J lost 8; bases outside the gene matches: 8. The V gene's germline CDR1 is SEHNR and CDR2 FQNEAQ (reference sequence). CDR3 sequence reads: CASSLTSGGLHEQFF. The CDR3 DNA follows: TGTGCCAGCAGTCTAACTAGCGGGGGGCTCCATGAGCAGTTCTTC.

This clonotype appeared a few times. The chain has TRBV6-6 and TRBJ2-7; 8 bases fit TRBD2. This CDR3 comprises 14 residues. Germline V gene lookup returns CDR1 MNHNY and CDR2 SVGAGI (reference sequence). Trimming at V came to 2 bases and at J to 5 bases, leaving 5 bases not matched to a gene. The DNA of the CDR3 is TGTGCCAGCAGTTACGTAGCGGGGAACGACGAGCAGTACTTC. Protein product: CASSYVAGNDEQYF.

This clonotype was seen more than once but under ten times. The DNA for the CDR3 is TGTGCCAGCAGCCAAGATATGGCAGGATATTCACCCCTCCACTTT. Protein: CASSQDMAGYSPLHF. The genes are TRBV3-1 and TRBJ1-6, with D unclear. The V gene's germline CDR1 is LGHDT and CDR2 YNNKEL (reference sequence). With 0 bases removed from V and 8 bases from J, the gap between germline ends came to 11 bases. CDR3 size: 15 residues. Looking up the rest from reference TRBV3-1 and TRBJ1-6 gives the full variable domain: DTAVSQTPKYLVTQMGNDKSIKCEQNLGHDTMYWYKQDSKKFLKIMFSYNNKELIINETVPNRFSPKSPDKAHLNLHINSLELGDSAVYFCASSQDMAGYSPLHFGNGTRLTVT.

This clonotype was observed a handful of times. The chain recombines TRBV13 with TRBJ2-7; the D is unclear. The CDR3 contains 12 residues. The V and J ends lost 4 bases and 3 bases respectively, with 7 bases between them. Germline loops: CDR1 PRHDT, CDR2 FYEKMQ (reference sequence). The CDR3 coding sequence is TGTGCCAGCAGCTCAGTCGTCTACGAGCAGTACTTC. This encodes CASSSVVYEQYF.

The gene calls are TRBV9 and TRBJ2-5, with D tentatively TRBD2 (5 bases). From germline, CDR1 is SGDLS and CDR2 YYNGEE. V was trimmed by 4 bases and J by 5 bases, leaving 15 bases between them. The CDR3 contains 14 residues. Here the CDR3 reads CASSPHMVAETQYF. CDR3 DNA sequence: TGTGCCAGCAGCCCCCATATGGTAGCGGAGACCCAGTACTTC.

This clonotype came up a few times. The rearrangement links TRBV11-2 to TRBJ1-2, with 8 bases aligning to TRBD1. The germline gives CDR1 SGHAT, CDR2 FQNNGV. V lost 4 bases and J lost 4; bases outside the gene matches: 2. The CDR3 is made up of 13 amino acids. Here the CDR3 DNA reads TGTGCCAGCAGCTCAGGACAGGGCTATGGCTACACCTTC. As protein: CASSSGQGYGYTF.

This clonotype was picked up a small number of times. The chain joins TRBV7-6 to TRBJ2-2; unclear D gene. The V gene lost 0 bases and the J gene lost 5 bases, with 1 base spanning the gap. The CDR3 loop spans 12 amino acids. Germline V CDR1 and CDR2: SGHVS, FNYEAQ. CDR3 sequence: CASSLATGELFF. The CDR3 nucleotides are TGTGCCAGCAGCTTAGCGACCGGGGAGCTGTTTTTT. Together with reference TRBV7-6 and TRBJ2-2, the CDR3 gives the full variable domain: GAGVSQSPRYKVTKRGQDVALRCDPISGHVSLYWYRQALGQGPEFLTYFNYEAQQDKSGLPNDRFSAERPEGSISTLTIQRTEQRDSAMYRCASSLATGELFFGEGSRLTVL.

This clonotype appeared many times. V usage is TRBV4-1 and J usage is TRBJ2-3; TRBD2 might be the D (5 bases). Trimming removed 0 bases from V and 6 bases from J, with 7 bases in between. Germline V CDR1 and CDR2: MGHRA, YSYEKL. The CDR3 consists of 13 residues. The CDR3 reads CASSQDRGDTQYF. The DNA of the CDR3 is TGCGCCAGCAGCCAAGATCGAGGGGATACGCAGTATTTT.

This chain joins TRBV25-1 and TRBJ2-2; weak D call: TRBD1 (6 bases). The CDR3 totals 16 residues. CDR1 and CDR2 (germline): MGHDK, SYGVNS. V dropped 2 bases and J dropped 3 bases, with 13 bases sitting between them. The CDR3 coding sequence is TGTGCCAGCAGTGAACACTACAGGGAGTACACCGGGGAGCTGTTTTTT. This encodes CASSEHYREYTGELFF.

V and J are TRBV30 and TRBJ1-4, with D unresolved. In germline, CDR1 is GTSNPN, CDR2 SVGIG (reference sequence). This CDR3 has 13 amino acids. Trimming left V 4 bases short and J 3 bases short, with 9 bases between. The CDR3 sequence is CAWTSEANEKLFF. Written as DNA, the CDR3 is TGTGCCTGGACCTCTGAGGCTAATGAAAAACTGTTTTTT. The whole variable domain, remainder taken from reference TRBV30 and TRBJ1-4, is SQTIHQWPATLVQPVGSPLSLECTVEGTSNPNLYWYRQAAGRGLQLLFYSVGIGQISSEVPQNLSASRPQDRQFILSSKKLLLSDSGFYLCAWTSEANEKLFFGSGTQLSVL.

This clonotype showed up just a few times. The rearrangement links TRBV12-3 or TRBV12-4 to TRBJ2-5; 8 positions agree with TRBD1. Unmatched junction bases numbered 2, after V lost 1 base and J lost 1 base. The CDR3 is made up of 15 amino acids. This CDR3 reads CASSLVGTGQETQYF. The DNA for the CDR3 is TGTGCCAGCAGTTTAGTGGGGACAGGCCAAGAGACCCAGTACTTC.